This T cell receptor (beta chain) was identified in a study of T cells after somatic rescue of genetic block (dated by TCRdb to about 2020). General notes on the study: What the study looked at was long-term robustness, specifically in a T-cell system that came about through somatic rescue of a genetic block in T-cell development.

The CDR3 numbers 14 residues from cysteine through phenylalanine. Solely the CDR3 DNA is kept, with 42 bases framed from the first base. At the junction V is shortened by 6 bases and J by 7 bases, with 17 bases in between. Taken from the germline V gene (reference sequence), the CDR1 and CDR2 loops are MNHNY and SVGAGI. In the case of this clone: Its antigen remains undetermined. No clone much larger than this one lies a single base away; base qualities are absent.

To prepare the library, the immunoSEQ multiplex PCR assay was applied. TCRdb stores this immuneACCESS table with in-frame sequences only. Part of the clones is absent; in the studies checked, under half of the shortfall reflects unresolved V genes, and no reason is known for the rest. Counted in this sample were about 14,000 clones; more than 65% of them appeared once. The top ten clonotypes cover 12% to 15% of the sample. Sequencing input: peripheral blood mononuclear cells (PBMCs). The receptor was isolated from a boy aged 5-17 years. The rearranged chain carries TRBV6-6 and TRBJ2-3; a weak D assignment points to TRBD2 (7 bases agree). This receptor has the CDR3 CASSPPGGQNTQYF. The nucleotide sequence reads TGTGCCAGCAGCCCTCCCGGGGGGCAAAATACGCAGTATTTT.